These T cell receptor beta chains were read from a single sample in a study of T cells after yellow fever vaccination. TCRdb passed the 5' RACE reads through MiXCR, listing each CDR3 protein once. The sample contains just over 250,000 distinct CDR3 sequences, about 5.2% of which appear only once. This specimen consisted of CD4+ T cells sorted from PBMCs, obtained on the day of the yellow fever booster vaccination. These receptors all stem from a man aged 18 to 29 who received the YFV17D yellow fever vaccine. CDR3s include the opening cysteine and the closing phenylalanine or tryptophan. D genes are given only for firm matches. Only part of the rows carry a size: once, few, many, or a class if the clone is expanded.

few	.	TRBV4-3	TRBJ2-3	TGCGCCAGCAGCCAAGATGGTGGGGTTACGCAGTATTTT	CASSQDGGVTQYF
many	TRBD1	TRBV18	TRBJ1-1	TGTGCCAGCTCACCACAGGGGGCACCGAACACTGAAGCTTTCTTT	CASSPQGAPNTEAFF
.	.	TRBV7-2	TRBJ1-2	TGTGCCAGCAGCTTCTGGGGCAGCTTAAACTATGGCTACACCTTC	CASSFWGSLNYGYTF
.	.	TRBV20-1	TRBJ2-5	TGCAGTGCTAGAAAGGGGGGGGCACAAGAGACCCAGTACTTC	CSARKGGAQETQYF
few	.	TRBV4-2	TRBJ2-5	TGTGCCAGCAGCCAAGATCGGGTCAGACGCGAGTACTTC	CASSQDRVRREYF
.	TRBD1	TRBV19	TRBJ2-3	TGTGCCAGTGCGGACGACAGGGGGCCCACAGATACGCAGTATTTT	CASADDRGPTDTQYF
few	.	TRBV12-5	TRBJ1-1	TGTGCTAGTGGTTTGGAAGAGGTGACTGAAGCTTTCTTT	CASGLEEVTEAFF
many	.	TRBV3-1	TRBJ1-3	TGTGCCAGCACAAGTAGGGGAGGAAACACCATATATTTT	CASTSRGGNTIYF
few	.	TRBV3-1	TRBJ2-5	TGTGCCAGCAGCCAGAAACTAGCAGAGACCCAGTACTTC	CASSQKLAETQYF
.	TRBD1	TRBV6-5	TRBJ1-5	TGTGCCAGCAGTTACGGGAGGGGGCGGAATCAGCCCAAGCATTTT	CASSYGRGRNQPKHF
many	TRBD1	TRBV29-1	TRBJ1-1	TGCAGCGCGAGGGGACAGTCGAACACTGAAGCTTTCTTT	CSARGQSNTEAFF
many	TRBD1	TRBV10-3	TRBJ2-1	TGTGCCATCAGTGGAGGACAGGTTTCCTACAATGAGCAGTTCTTC	CAISGGQVSYNEQFF
few	.	TRBV6-5	TRBJ2-5	TGTGCCAGCAGTTACTCGGCAGCAGAGACCCAGTACTTC	CASSYSAAETQYF
.	TRBD1	TRBV6-1	TRBJ2-6	TGTGCCAACGGACAGGGGACTTATTATGGGGCCAACGTCCTGACTTTC	CANGQGTYYGANVLTF
many	TRBD1	TRBV6-5	TRBJ2-7	TGTGCCAGCAGGCCGGACAGGGCAGCTCGGGGCGAGCAGTACTTC	CASRPDRAARGEQYF
.	.	TRBV19	TRBJ1-2	TGTGCACGACCGCAGCCGTCTGGCTACACCTTC	CARPQPSGYTF
.	.	TRBV2	TRBJ1-2	TGTGCCAGCAGTGAAGCGCTCCGGGACGCTCGGGGCTACACCTTC	CASSEALRDARGYTF
.	TRBD1	TRBV2	TRBJ1-2	TGTGCCACCCCAAAGCAAGGGACAGCGACCGGCTACACCTTC	CATPKQGTATGYTF
few	.	TRBV15	TRBJ1-4	TGTGCCACCAGCAGGGAAGACGCGTCAACTAATGAAAAACTGTTTTTT	CATSREDASTNEKLFF
few	TRBD2	TRBV11-2	TRBJ2-7	TGTGCCAGCAGCCCCGCGGGGGGATCCTACGAGCAGTACTTC	CASSPAGGSYEQYF
few	TRBD2	TRBV4-3	TRBJ2-1	TGCGCCAGCAGCCAAGATAGGGCTAGCGGAAGGCAGTTCTTC	CASSQDRASGRQFF
few	.	TRBV15	TRBJ1-1	TGTGCCACCAGCAGAGCGATAAATCGGAACACTGAAGCTTTCTTT	CATSRAINRNTEAFF
.	.	TRBV7-2	TRBJ2-3	TGTGCCAGCAGGGCGCCGGGTCGTAGCACAGATACGCAGTATTTT	CASRAPGRSTDTQYF
many	.	TRBV25-1	TRBJ2-2	TGTGCCACCAGTGGCGAGAGGGAATTTAACACCGGGGAGCTGTTTTTT	CATSGEREFNTGELFF
.	TRBD2	TRBV4-3	TRBJ2-1	TGCGCCAGCAGCCAATCCGGGACTAGCGGGGGATATGAGCAGTTCTTC	CASSQSGTSGGYEQFF
.	.	TRBV19	TRBJ2-1	TGTGCCAGTAGGCGTAAAACGGAGACGGGAGAGCAGTTCTTC	CASRRKTETGEQFF
many	.	TRBV10-3	TRBJ2-1	TGTGCCATCAGTGAGGCCCCCGGGGGCTCGGACGAGCAGTTCTTC	CAISEAPGGSDEQFF
.	.	TRBV7-9	TRBJ1-1	TGTGCCAGCAGCGCCCAGTATACTGAAGCTTTCTTT	CASSAQYTEAFF
.	TRBD1	TRBV6-2/TRBV6-3	TRBJ1-5	TGTGCCAGCAGTTACTCCGGGACAGGGGTGAATCAGCCCCAGCATTTT	CASSYSGTGVNQPQHF
many	.	TRBV7-3	TRBJ2-3	TGTGCCAGCAGCTCGACAGTTTTCGCAGATACGCAGTATTTT	CASSSTVFADTQYF
many	.	TRBV3-1	TRBJ2-2	TGTGCCAGCAGCCAAGTCAGGCCAGTTGGCATCGGGGAGCTGTTTTTT	CASSQVRPVGIGELFF
few	.	TRBV4-3	TRBJ1-5	TGCGCCAGCAGCCAAGACAGCGGGGGCGGCAATCAGCCCCAGCATTTT	CASSQDSGGGNQPQHF
.	.	TRBV12-3/TRBV12-4	TRBJ2-3	TGTGCCAGCAGTTTAGTCAGGCTGGACGGTAATACGCAGTATTTT	CASSLVRLDGNTQYF
many	.	TRBV23-1	TRBJ2-5	TGCGCCAGCAGTCAGCGGGGGCCGGAGGAGACCCAGTACTTC	CASSQRGPEETQYF
many	TRBD2	TRBV7-2	TRBJ2-1	TGTGCCAGCAGCGGACTAGCGGGGGGGGCTCGGCAGTTCTTC	CASSGLAGGARQFF
.	.	TRBV12-3/TRBV12-4	TRBJ1-6	TGTGCCAGCACCTCCGGGCCCCATAATTCACCCCTCCACTTT	CASTSGPHNSPLHF
many	TRBD1	TRBV12-3/TRBV12-4	TRBJ2-6	TGTGCCAGCAGTTCTAGACAGGGGAGCTTAGGGGCCAACGTCCTGACTTTC	CASSSRQGSLGANVLTF
few	.	TRBV6-5	TRBJ2-5	TGTGCCAGCACACGGCAAGAGACCCAGTACTTC	CASTRQETQYF
many	.	TRBV4-2	TRBJ1-5	TGTGCCAGCAGCCAAGATGGGCCAGGGAGCAATCAGCCCCAGCATTTT	CASSQDGPGSNQPQHF
few	.	TRBV6-5	TRBJ1-1	TGTGCCAGCATCCCTGGGACACTGAACACTGAAGCTTTCTTT	CASIPGTLNTEAFF
.	TRBD1	TRBV20-1	TRBJ1-1	TGCAGTGCTTACAGGGGTGGGGGCACTGAAGCTTTCTTT	CSAYRGGGTEAFF
few	.	TRBV4-1	TRBJ2-2	TGCGCCAGCAGCCAACATACCCCGGGGATGGACACCGGGGAGCTGTTTTTT	CASSQHTPGMDTGELFF
.	TRBD1	TRBV6-5	TRBJ2-3	TGTGCCAGCAGGTTGGACAGGGGAAGCACAGATACGCAGTATTTT	CASRLDRGSTDTQYF
.	TRBD2	TRBV12-3/TRBV12-4	TRBJ2-1	TGTGCCAGCAGTACTAGCGGGGGGGGCGGCGAGCAGTTCTTC	CASSTSGGGGEQFF
few	TRBD2	TRBV30	TRBJ2-1	TGTGCCTGGAGGCTCCCTAGCGGGGTATACAATGAGCAGTTCTTC	CAWRLPSGVYNEQFF
few	.	TRBV20-1	TRBJ1-1	TGCAGTGCTAGCCGGGACACGATGAACACTGAAGCTTTCTTT	CSASRDTMNTEAFF
many	TRBD1	TRBV23-1	TRBJ2-5	TGCGCCAGCACGATCGCCCGGGGACAGGGTTCGGTAGAGACCCAGTACTTC	CASTIARGQGSVETQYF
few	TRBD2	TRBV20-1	TRBJ2-1	TGCAGTGGTACCCGTAGCGGGGGACGCTACAATGAGCAGTTCTTC	CSGTRSGGRYNEQFF
.	TRBD1	TRBV6-6	TRBJ1-5	TGTGCCAGCAGGCCAGGGGGCCTTCAGCCCCAGCATTTT	CASRPGGLQPQHF
many	TRBD1	TRBV7-7	TRBJ2-5	TGTGCTAGCAGAGACAGGGGGGAGACCCAGTACTTC	CASRDRGETQYF
.	.	TRBV5-1	TRBJ2-6	TGCGCCAGCAGCTTGTGGCCGCGGGCTGGGGCCAACGTCCTGACTTTC	CASSLWPRAGANVLTF
.	.	TRBV5-1	TRBJ2-5	TGCGCCAGCAGCGCCGGGGGGCTCGGTGAGACCCAGTACTTC	CASSAGGLGETQYF
.	.	TRBV20-1	TRBJ1-5	TGCAGTGCTAGAGAGGGCGGGACCCTAGAACGCAATCAGCCCCAGCATTTT	CSAREGGTLERNQPQHF
few	TRBD2	TRBV29-1	TRBJ2-1	TGCAGCGTTGGTGGTAGCGGGGGCTACAATGAGCAGTTCTTC	CSVGGSGGYNEQFF
.	TRBD2	TRBV4-2	TRBJ2-3	TGTGCCAGCAGCCGCCTAACTAGCGGGGAAAGCACAGATACGCAGTATTTT	CASSRLTSGESTDTQYF
.	.	TRBV7-2	TRBJ2-7	TGTGCCAGCAGCCCCGAAGGGACACACTCCTACGAGCAGTACTTC	CASSPEGTHSYEQYF
few	.	TRBV6-5	TRBJ2-3	TGTGCCAGCAGTTATGGAGTCCCGATCACAGATACGCAGTATTTT	CASSYGVPITDTQYF
.	.	TRBV19	TRBJ1-2	TGTGCCACCGGGGACCCTAACTATGGCTACACCTTC	CATGDPNYGYTF